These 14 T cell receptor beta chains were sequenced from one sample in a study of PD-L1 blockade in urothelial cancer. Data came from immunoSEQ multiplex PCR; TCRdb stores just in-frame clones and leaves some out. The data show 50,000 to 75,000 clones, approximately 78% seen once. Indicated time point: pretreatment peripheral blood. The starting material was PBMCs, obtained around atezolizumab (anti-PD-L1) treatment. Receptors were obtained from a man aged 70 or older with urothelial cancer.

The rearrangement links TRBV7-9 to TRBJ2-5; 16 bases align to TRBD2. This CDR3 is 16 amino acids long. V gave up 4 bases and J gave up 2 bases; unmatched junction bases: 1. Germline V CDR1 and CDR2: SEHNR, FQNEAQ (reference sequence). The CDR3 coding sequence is TGTGCCAGCAGCTCGGGACTAGCGGGAGGGCAAGAGACCCAGTACTTC. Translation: CASSSGLAGGQETQYF.

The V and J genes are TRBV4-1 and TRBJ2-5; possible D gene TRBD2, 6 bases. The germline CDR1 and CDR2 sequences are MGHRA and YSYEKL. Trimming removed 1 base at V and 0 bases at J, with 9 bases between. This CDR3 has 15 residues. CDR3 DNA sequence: TGCGCCAGCAGCCAAGCTCTAGCGCACCAAGAGACCCAGTACTTC. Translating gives CASSQALAHQETQYF.

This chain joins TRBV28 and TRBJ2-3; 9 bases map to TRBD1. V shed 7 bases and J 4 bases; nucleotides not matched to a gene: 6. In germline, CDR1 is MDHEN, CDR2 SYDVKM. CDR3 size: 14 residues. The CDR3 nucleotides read TGTGCCAGCAACCGACAGGGGGTTCCAGATACGCAGTATTTT. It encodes CASNRQGVPDTQYF.

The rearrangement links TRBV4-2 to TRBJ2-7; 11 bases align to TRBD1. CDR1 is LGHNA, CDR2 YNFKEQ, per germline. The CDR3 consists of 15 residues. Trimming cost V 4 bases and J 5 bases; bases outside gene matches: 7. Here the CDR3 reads CASSPGQGAFDEQYF. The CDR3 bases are TGTGCCAGCAGCCCTGGACAGGGGGCTTTCGACGAGCAGTACTTC.

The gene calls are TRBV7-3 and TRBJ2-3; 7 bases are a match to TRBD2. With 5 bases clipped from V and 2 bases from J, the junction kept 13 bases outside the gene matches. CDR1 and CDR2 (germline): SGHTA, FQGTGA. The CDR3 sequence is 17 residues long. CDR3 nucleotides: TGTGCCAGCAGCGTTCAATCCCGACTAGCTGACACAGATACGCAGTATTTT. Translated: CASSVQSRLADTDTQYF. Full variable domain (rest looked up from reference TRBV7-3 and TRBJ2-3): GAGVSQTPSNKVTEKGKYVELRCDPISGHTALYWYRQSLGQGPEFLIYFQGTGAADDSGLPNDRFFAVRPEGSVSTLKIQRTERGDSAVYLCASSVQSRLADTDTQYFGPGTRLTVL.

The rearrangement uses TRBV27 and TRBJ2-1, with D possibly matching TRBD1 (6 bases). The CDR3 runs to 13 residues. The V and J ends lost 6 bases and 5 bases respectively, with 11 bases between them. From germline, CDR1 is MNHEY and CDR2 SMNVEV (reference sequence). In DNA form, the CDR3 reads TGTGCCAGCAGCTCCTGGGACAACAATGAGCAGTTCTTC. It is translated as CASSSWDNNEQFF.

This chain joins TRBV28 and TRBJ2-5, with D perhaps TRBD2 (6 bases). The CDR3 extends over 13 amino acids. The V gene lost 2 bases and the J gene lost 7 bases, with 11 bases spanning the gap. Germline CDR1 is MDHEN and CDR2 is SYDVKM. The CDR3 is CASSLGQEGTQYF. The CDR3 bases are TGTGCCAGCAGTTTAGGGCAGGAGGGGACCCAGTACTTC.

The CDR3 loop reads CSALGGEETEAFF. The DNA of the CDR3 is TGCAGCGCCCTAGGGGGAGAGGAGACTGAAGCTTTCTTT. V gene TRBV29-1 combines with J gene TRBJ1-1; D might be TRBD1 (6 bases). This CDR3 is built from 13 residues. From germline, CDR1 is SQVTM and CDR2 ANQGSEA. Trimming removed 7 bases from V and 5 bases from J, with 17 bases in between.

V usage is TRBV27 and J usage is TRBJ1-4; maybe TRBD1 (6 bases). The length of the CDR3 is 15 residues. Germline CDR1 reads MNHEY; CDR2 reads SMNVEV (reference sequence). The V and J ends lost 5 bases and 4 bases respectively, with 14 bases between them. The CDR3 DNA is TGTGCCAGCAGTCTTAAGGGGGGGGTTAATGAAAAACTGTTTTTT. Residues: CASSLKGGVNEKLFF. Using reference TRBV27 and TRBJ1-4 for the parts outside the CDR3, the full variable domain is EAQVTQNPRYLITVTGKKLTVTCSQNMNHEYMSWYRQDPGLGLRQIYYSMNVEVTDKGDVPEGYKVSRKEKRNFPLILESPSPNQTSLYFCASSLKGGVNEKLFFGSGTQLSVL.

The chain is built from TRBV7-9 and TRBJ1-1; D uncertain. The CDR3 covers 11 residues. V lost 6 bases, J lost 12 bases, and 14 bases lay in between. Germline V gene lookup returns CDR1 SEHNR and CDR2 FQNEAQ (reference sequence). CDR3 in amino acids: CASSFIPFTFF. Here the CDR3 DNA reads TGTGCCAGCAGTTTTATCCCGTTTACTTTCTTT. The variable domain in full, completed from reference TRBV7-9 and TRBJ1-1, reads DTGVSQNPRHKITKRGQNVTFRCDPISEHNRLYWYRQTLGQGPEFLTYFQNEAQLEKSRLLSDRFSAERPKGSFSTLEIQRTEQGDSAMYLCASSFIPFTFFGQGTRLTVV.

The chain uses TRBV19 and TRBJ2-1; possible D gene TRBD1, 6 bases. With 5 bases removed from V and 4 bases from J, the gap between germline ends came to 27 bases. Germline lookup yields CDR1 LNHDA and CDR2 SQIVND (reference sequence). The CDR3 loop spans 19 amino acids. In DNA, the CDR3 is TGTGCCAGTAGTCAAAAGGGGGTCCATCCCGTGGGGAAATACAATGAGCAGTTCTTC. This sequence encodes CASSQKGVHPVGKYNEQFF.

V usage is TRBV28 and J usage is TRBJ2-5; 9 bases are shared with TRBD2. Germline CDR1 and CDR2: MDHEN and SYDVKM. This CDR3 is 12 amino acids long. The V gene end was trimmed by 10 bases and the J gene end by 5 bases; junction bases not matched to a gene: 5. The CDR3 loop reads CATQSGRETQYF. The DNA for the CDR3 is TGTGCCACCCAAAGCGGGAGGGAGACCCAGTACTTC.

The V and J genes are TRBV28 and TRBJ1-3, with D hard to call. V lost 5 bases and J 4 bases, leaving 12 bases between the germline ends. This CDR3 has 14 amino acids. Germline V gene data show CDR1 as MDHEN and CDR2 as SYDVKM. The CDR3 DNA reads TGTGCCAGCAGTCCCCTGAACGGGGGAAACACCATATATTTT. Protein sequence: CASSPLNGGNTIYF.

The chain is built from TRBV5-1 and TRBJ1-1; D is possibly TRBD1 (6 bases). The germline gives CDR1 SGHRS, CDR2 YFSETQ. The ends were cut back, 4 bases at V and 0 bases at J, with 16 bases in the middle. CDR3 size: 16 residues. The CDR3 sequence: CASSIGQTQMNTEAFF. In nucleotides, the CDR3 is TGCGCCAGCAGCATCGGACAGACCCAAATGAACACTGAAGCTTTCTTT.